Presented here are 9 T cell receptor beta chains from one specimen sequenced in a study of T cell repertoires in cytomegalovirus infection. TCRdb fed the reads into MiXCR, producing one record per CDR3 protein. The sample has around 130,000 distinct CDR3 sequences; roughly 8.2% are singletons. Material for sequencing was PBMCs. These receptor sequences come from a human donor in good health (CMV status not recorded). Some clones in this sample may be carry-over from other donors' samples.

This chain connects TRBV18 to TRBJ2-5; D is undetermined. Germline V gene data show CDR1 as KGHSH and CDR2 as LQKENI. The CDR3 spans 13 residues. Trimming removed 3 bases at V and 0 bases at J, with 5 bases between. The CDR3 bases are TGTGCCAGCTCACCCAGGAACCAAGAGACCCAGTACTTC. It codes for CASSPRNQETQYF. The entire variable domain, with the rest obtained from reference TRBV18 and TRBJ2-5, is as follows: NAGVMQNPRHLVRRRGQEARLRCSPMKGHSHVYWYRQLPEEGLKFMVYLQKENIIDESGMPKERFSAEFPKEGPSILRIQQVVRGDSAAYFCASSPRNQETQYFGPGTRLLVL.

This clonotype was seen ten or more times. V gene TRBV12-3 or TRBV12-4 combines with J gene TRBJ2-1; 12 bases align to TRBD2. Trimming cost V 3 bases and J 0 bases; bases outside gene matches: 6. This CDR3 comprises 18 residues. The CDR3 region is CASSLRLAGGSSYNEQFF. The CDR3 DNA follows: TGTGCCAGCAGTTTGAGGCTAGCGGGGGGGAGCTCCTACAATGAGCAGTTCTTC.

This clonotype was seen a handful of times. The chain employs TRBV3-1 and TRBJ2-4, with unresolved D. The CDR3 has 17 amino acids. Germline CDR1 and CDR2: LGHDT and YNNKEL (reference sequence). V lost 4 bases and J lost 0, with 16 bases in between. The chain's CDR3 is CASSPSEQRLAKNIQYF. The DNA for the CDR3 is TGTGCCAGCAGCCCATCGGAACAGAGATTAGCCAAAAACATTCAGTACTTC. Drawing the rest from reference TRBV3-1 and TRBJ2-4, the complete variable domain is DTAVSQTPKYLVTQMGNDKSIKCEQNLGHDTMYWYKQDSKKFLKIMFSYNNKELIINETVPNRFSPKSPDKAHLNLHINSLELGDSAVYFCASSPSEQRLAKNIQYFGAGTRLSVL.

This clonotype was seen at least ten times. The chain joins TRBV7-2 to TRBJ2-7, with TRBD2 matching over 10 bases. Trimming removed 3 bases from V and 3 bases from J; junction bases left unmatched: 14. The CDR3 runs 18 residues. Germline V CDR1 and CDR2: SGHTA, FQGNSA. The CDR3 bases are TGTGCCAGCAGCTTTCTCGGGGGTCTAGCGGGGGCTGACTACGAGCAGTACTTC. Protein sequence: CASSFLGGLAGADYEQYF.

About this clonotype: A much bigger clone sits one base away, suggesting this may be a read error. The chain links TRBV5-6 to TRBJ2-3, with D perhaps assigned TRBD1 or TRBD2 (5 bases each). Germline CDR1 and CDR2: SGHDT and YYEEEE. This CDR3 region has 16 residues. Written as DNA, the CDR3 is TGTGCCGGCAGCTTGGCTTCCGGGGCCCGCACAGATACGCAGTATTTT. Translation: CAGSLASGARTDTQYF.

This clonotype was observed at least ten times. The gene calls are TRBV7-2 and TRBJ1-5; possible D gene TRBD1, 5 bases. The CDR3 has 15 residues. Germline V lookup: CDR1 SGHTA, CDR2 FQGNSA. Trimming removed 4 bases at V and 0 bases at J, with 10 bases between. CDR3 region: CASSYTGVSNQPQHF. The CDR3, as DNA: TGTGCCAGCAGCTATACAGGAGTTAGCAATCAGCCCCAGCATTTT.

This clonotype occurred many times. The chain joins TRBV6-5 to TRBJ1-6; D is undetermined. The CDR3 is made up of 14 amino acids. Trimming left V 8 bases short and J 9 bases short, with 17 bases between. The V gene's germline CDR1 is MNHEY and CDR2 SVGAGI. CDR3 in DNA: TGTGCCAGCGCCTCCAGGATGGGTGGTTCACCCCTCCACTTT. Its protein product is CASASRMGGSPLHF.

This clonotype appeared a few times. The chain couples TRBV3-1 to TRBJ2-1, with no clear D. Germline V gene data show CDR1 as LGHDT and CDR2 as YNNKEL (reference sequence). The V end was cut by 1 base, the J end by 0 bases, with 7 bases between. This CDR3 is built from 15 residues. The CDR3, as DNA: TGTGCCAGCAGCCAAGGAAGCTTCTCCTACAATGAGCAGTTCTTC. Translating gives CASSQGSFSYNEQFF.

This clonotype appeared many times. The chain couples TRBV18 to TRBJ2-4; D not certain. The CDR3 runs to 18 residues. Trimming took 3 bases from V and 0 from J, leaving 18 bases between them. Germline lookup yields CDR1 KGHSH and CDR2 LQKENI. The CDR3 nucleotides are TGTGCCAGCTCACCGGATTTCTTTACAGTTCTAGCCAAAAACATTCAGTACTTC. Translating it yields CASSPDFFTVLAKNIQYF.